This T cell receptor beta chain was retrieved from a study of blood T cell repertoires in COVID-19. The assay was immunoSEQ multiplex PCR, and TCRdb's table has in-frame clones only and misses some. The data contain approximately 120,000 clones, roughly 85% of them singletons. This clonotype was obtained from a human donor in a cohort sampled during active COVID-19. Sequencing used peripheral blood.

CDR3: CASRYRAMNTEAFF. The CDR3 bases are TGTGCCAGCAGATACAGGGCCATGAACACTGAAGCTTTCTTT. V gene TRBV2 combines with J gene TRBJ1-1, with D maybe TRBD1 (6 bases). Germline-derived CDR1 and CDR2 are SNHLY and FYNNEI. The CDR3 runs to 14 residues. V was clipped by 6 bases and J by 0 bases, with 11 bases between them.